This T cell receptor (beta chain) stems from a study of Ad26.COV2.S vaccination and SARS-CoV-2 variants. General study results and limits: There was reportedly substantial breadth in spike-specific CD8+ and CD4+ T cell responses after vaccination.

On this clone itself: Its antigen is not known.

CDR1 and CDR2 from the germline V gene are SGHDN and FVKESK. Germline trimming cut 1 base from V and 7 bases from J; bases unmatched to any gene: 6. This CDR3 region has 14 residues. The data were produced by immunoSEQ multiplex PCR, yet TCRdb's version contains in-frame clones alone and is incomplete. The sample has about 390,000 clones; less than 90% are singletons. Regarding treatment: about 20 received Ad26.COV2.S at low or high dose, single or two shots; about five received placebo; per-sample allocation not given. Sampling happened 63 days after the first vaccine or placebo injection. The vaccine delivered Wuhan-strain SARS-CoV-2 spike through an Ad26 vector.

The sequencing here drew on peripheral blood, taken in a trial of Ad26.COV2.S vaccine versus placebo. The TCR comes from a person aged 18-65 years who received the Ad26.COV2.S COVID-19 vaccine or a placebo. The chain has TRBV14 and TRBJ2-7; 8 positions match TRBD1. CDR3 sequence: CASSQVQGAREQYF. The CDR3 DNA follows: TGTGCCAGCAGCCAAGTGCAGGGGGCGCGTGAGCAGTACTTC.